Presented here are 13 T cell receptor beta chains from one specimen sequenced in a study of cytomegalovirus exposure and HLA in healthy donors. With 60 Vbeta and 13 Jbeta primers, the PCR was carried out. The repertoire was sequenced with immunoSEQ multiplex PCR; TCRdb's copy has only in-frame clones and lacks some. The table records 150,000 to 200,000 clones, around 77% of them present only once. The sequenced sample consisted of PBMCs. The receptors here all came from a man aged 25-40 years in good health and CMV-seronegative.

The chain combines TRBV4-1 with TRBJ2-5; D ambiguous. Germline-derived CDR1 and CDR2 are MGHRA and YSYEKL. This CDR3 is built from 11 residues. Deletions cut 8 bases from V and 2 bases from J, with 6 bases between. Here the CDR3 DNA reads TGCGCCAGCGAGGAACAAGAGACCCAGTACTTC. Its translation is CASEEQETQYF.

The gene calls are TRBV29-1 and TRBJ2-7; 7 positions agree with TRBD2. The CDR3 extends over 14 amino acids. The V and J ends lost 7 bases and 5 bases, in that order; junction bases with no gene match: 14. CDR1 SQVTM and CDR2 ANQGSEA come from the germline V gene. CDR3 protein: CSALGGGIGNEQYF. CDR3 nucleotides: TGCAGCGCCCTGGGGGGAGGGATCGGGAACGAGCAGTACTTC.

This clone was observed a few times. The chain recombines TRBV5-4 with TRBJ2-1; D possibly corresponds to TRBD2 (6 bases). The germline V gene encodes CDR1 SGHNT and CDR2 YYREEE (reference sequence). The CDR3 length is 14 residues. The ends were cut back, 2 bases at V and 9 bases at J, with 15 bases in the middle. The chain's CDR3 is CASSFTGLPTEQFF. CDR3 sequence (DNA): TGTGCCAGCAGCTTCACGGGACTCCCGACTGAGCAGTTCTTC.

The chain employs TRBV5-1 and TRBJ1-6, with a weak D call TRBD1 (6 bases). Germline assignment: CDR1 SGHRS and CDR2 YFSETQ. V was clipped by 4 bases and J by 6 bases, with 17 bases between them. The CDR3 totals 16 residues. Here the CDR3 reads CASSATGTLSNSPLHF. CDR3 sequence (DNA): TGCGCCAGCAGCGCAACAGGGACGTTGAGTAATTCACCCCTCCACTTT.

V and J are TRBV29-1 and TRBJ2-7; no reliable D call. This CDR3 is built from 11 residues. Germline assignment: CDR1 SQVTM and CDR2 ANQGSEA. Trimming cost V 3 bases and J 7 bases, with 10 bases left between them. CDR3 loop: CSVELSREQYF. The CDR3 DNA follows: TGCAGCGTTGAGTTATCTAGGGAGCAGTACTTC.

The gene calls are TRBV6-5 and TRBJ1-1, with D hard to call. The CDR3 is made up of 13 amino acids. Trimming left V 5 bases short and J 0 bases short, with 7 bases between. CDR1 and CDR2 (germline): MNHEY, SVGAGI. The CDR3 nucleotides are TGTGCCAGCAGTCCCAACATGAACACTGAAGCTTTCTTT. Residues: CASSPNMNTEAFF.

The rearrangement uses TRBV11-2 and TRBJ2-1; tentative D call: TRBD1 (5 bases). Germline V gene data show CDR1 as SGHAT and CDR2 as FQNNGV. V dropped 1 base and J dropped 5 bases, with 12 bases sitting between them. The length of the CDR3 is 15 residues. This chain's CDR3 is CASSLVQGRHNEQFF. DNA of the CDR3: TGTGCCAGCAGCTTAGTCCAGGGTAGGCACAATGAGCAGTTCTTC.

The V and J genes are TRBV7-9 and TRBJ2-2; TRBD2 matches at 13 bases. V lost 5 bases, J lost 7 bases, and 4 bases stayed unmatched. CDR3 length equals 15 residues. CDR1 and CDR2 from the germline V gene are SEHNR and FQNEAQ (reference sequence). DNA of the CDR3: TGTGCCAGCAGCCGACTAGCGGGAGGCATCGGGGAGCTGTTTTTT. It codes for CASSRLAGGIGELFF. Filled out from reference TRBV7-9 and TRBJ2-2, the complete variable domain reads DTGVSQNPRHKITKRGQNVTFRCDPISEHNRLYWYRQTLGQGPEFLTYFQNEAQLEKSRLLSDRFSAERPKGSFSTLEIQRTEQGDSAMYLCASSRLAGGIGELFFGEGSRLTVL.

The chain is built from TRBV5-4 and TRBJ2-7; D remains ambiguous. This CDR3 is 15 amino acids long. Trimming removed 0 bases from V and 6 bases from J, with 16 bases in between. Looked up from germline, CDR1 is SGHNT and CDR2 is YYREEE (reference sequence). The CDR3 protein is CASSLAETLVGEQYF. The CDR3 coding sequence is TGTGCCAGCAGCTTGGCGGAGACGCTGGTGGGCGAGCAGTACTTC.

The CDR3 reads CASSDPPGLAGGMDEQFF. CDR3 in DNA: TGTGCCAGCAGCGATCCGCCGGGACTAGCGGGAGGAATGGATGAGCAGTTCTTC. The gene calls are TRBV2 and TRBJ2-1; 15 nucleotides match TRBD2. The junction had 14 bases not matched to a gene; V was cut back by 6 bases and J by 8 bases. This CDR3 is 18 amino acids long. Germline V CDR1 and CDR2: SNHLY, FYNNEI.

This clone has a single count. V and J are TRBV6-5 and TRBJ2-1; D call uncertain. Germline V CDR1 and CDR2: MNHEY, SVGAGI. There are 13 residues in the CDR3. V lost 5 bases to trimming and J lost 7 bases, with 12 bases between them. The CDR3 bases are TGTGCCAGCAGTCCTCCTCTACTAAATGAGCAGTTCTTC. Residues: CASSPPLLNEQFF.

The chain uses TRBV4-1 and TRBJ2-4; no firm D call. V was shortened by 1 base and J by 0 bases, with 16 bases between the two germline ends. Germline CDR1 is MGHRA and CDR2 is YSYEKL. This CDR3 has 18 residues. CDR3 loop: CASSQVTPAKIAKNIQYF. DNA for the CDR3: TGCGCCAGCAGCCAAGTCACTCCAGCGAAGATAGCCAAAAACATTCAGTACTTC.

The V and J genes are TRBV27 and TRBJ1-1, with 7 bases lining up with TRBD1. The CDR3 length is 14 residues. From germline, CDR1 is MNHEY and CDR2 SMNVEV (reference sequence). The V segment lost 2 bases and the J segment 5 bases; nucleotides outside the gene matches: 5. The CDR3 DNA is TGTGCCAGCAGTTTACAGGGGGAGGTTACTGAAGCTTTCTTT. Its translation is CASSLQGEVTEAFF.